This TCR beta chain is drawn from a study of T cells in Graves' hyperthyroidism and ophthalmopathy. Study-wide points: Classification by a 13 V-J model distinguished ophthalmopathy from stable hyperthyroidism.

Per germline, CDR1 SGHAT and CDR2 FQNNGV. This CDR3 is built from 15 residues. Trimming pared 1 base from V and 0 bases from J, leaving 9 bases between. This clonotype has a count of ten or more. The antigen remains unidentified. TCR beta CDR3 regions were amplified from RNA transcripts. The HTBI primer set was used in a first-round RT-PCR of the TCR CDR3. TCRdb independently ran MiXCR on the multiplex PCR reads; one entry per CDR3 protein. Of about 600,000 distinct CDR3 sequences detected, 13% to 15% appear once; the ten largest clones hold about 7%. Reasons for excluding patients were uncontrolled infection, other autoimmune disease, pregnancy or lactation. Thyroid ultrasound and orbital computed tomography, with clinical symptoms and serum thyroxine and TRAb, informed diagnoses.

The source of this sequence is a woman aged 18-29 years with Graves' ophthalmopathy. Material for sequencing was blood. J is TRBJ1-2 and V is TRBV11-2, with D uncertain. CDR3 amino acids: CASSLVVPSNYGYTF. The CDR3 region has the DNA TGTGCCAGCAGCTTAGTTGTCCCCTCTAACTATGGCTACACCTTC.